The 8 T cell receptor beta chains in this list originate from one sample, sequenced in a study of breast tumors, draining lymph nodes, adjacent tissues. TCRdb recomputed calls from the multiplex PCR reads with MiXCR, one row per CDR3 protein. The table shows approximately 45,000 distinct CDR3 sequences, with 23% occurring only once. The specimen was breast tumor tissue. The receptors originated from a female donor with breast cancer. Some clones in this sample may be carry-over from other donors' samples.

Many counts were recorded for this clonotype. V gene TRBV6-6 combines with J gene TRBJ1-2, with a weak D call TRBD1 (5 bases). The V gene's germline CDR1 is MNHNY and CDR2 SVGAGI (reference sequence). The V gene lost 2 bases and the J gene lost 2 bases, with 9 bases spanning the gap. The length of the CDR3 is 14 residues. In DNA, the CDR3 is TGTGCCAGCAGTTACGACAGAAGAAACTATGGCTACACCTTC. Translation: CASSYDRRNYGYTF.

This clonotype was observed many times. V gene TRBV4-2 combines with J gene TRBJ1-5; D unresolved. This CDR3 spans 13 amino acids. V lost 1 base to trimming and J lost 8 bases, with 9 bases between them. The germline V gene encodes CDR1 LGHNA and CDR2 YNFKEQ. As DNA, the CDR3 is TGTGCCAGCAGCCAAGGGCTGTTAGAGCCCCAGCATTTT. Its translation is CASSQGLLEPQHF.

Of note for this clonotype: A read error may explain this, as a much larger clone is one base away. V usage is TRBV19 and J usage is TRBJ2-7; no firm D call. The V end lost 1 base, the J end lost 3 bases, and 7 bases lay between the germline ends. The CDR3 consists of 13 residues. Germline V gives CDR1 LNHDA, CDR2 SQIVND (reference sequence). The CDR3 nucleotides read TGTGCCAGTAGTATAGTATTTGTCTACGAGCAGTACTTC. Its translation: CASSIVFVYEQYF.

This clonotype was counted ten times or more. V gene TRBV2 combines with J gene TRBJ2-3; D call uncertain. There are 15 residues in the CDR3. Between the trimmed V and J ends, which lost 3 bases and 3 bases, there was a span of 13 bases. Germline CDR1 and CDR2: SNHLY and FYNNEI. CDR3 residues: CASSDPQGPTDTQYF. The CDR3 DNA follows: TGTGCCAGCAGTGATCCCCAAGGCCCGACAGATACGCAGTATTTT. The full variable domain, completed using reference TRBV2 and TRBJ2-3, is EPEVTQTPSHQVTQMGQEVILRCVPISNHLYFYWYRQILGQKVEFLVSFYNNEISEKSEIFDDQFSVERPDGSNFTLKIRSTKLEDSAMYFCASSDPQGPTDTQYFGPGTRLTVL.

This clonotype was detected many times. The V call is TRBV9, the J call TRBJ1-2, with TRBD1 identical over 7 bases. V shed 1 base and J 4 bases; nucleotides not matched to a gene: 7. CDR3 size: 15 residues. Germline V gene sequence: CDR1 SGDLS, CDR2 YYNGEE. This CDR3 reads CASSVHETGLYGYTF. CDR3 DNA sequence: TGTGCCAGCAGCGTACATGAGACAGGGCTCTATGGCTACACCTTC.

Many counts were recorded for this clonotype. CDR3 in amino acids: CASSESMANGYTF. CDR3 nucleotide sequence: TGTGCCAGCAGTGAAAGTATGGCAAACGGCTACACCTTC. The V and J genes are TRBV6-1 and TRBJ1-2; no firm D call. CDR1 MNHNS and CDR2 SASEGT come from the germline V gene. The CDR3 runs 13 residues. V lost 2 bases, J lost 8 bases, and 12 bases lay in between.

This clonotype was counted ten times or more. V is TRBV6-1 and J is TRBJ1-6, with D perhaps matching TRBD1 (5 bases). V was clipped by 7 bases and J by 11 bases, with 21 bases between them. This CDR3 contains 15 residues. Germline CDR1 MNHNS, CDR2 SASEGT. The DNA for the CDR3 is TGTGCCAGCACCCCCGACGGGGCAGGGAGGGCACCCCTCCACTTT. This sequence encodes CASTPDGAGRAPLHF.

The rearrangement links TRBV9 to TRBJ2-1; 7 nucleotides line up with TRBD1. The CDR3 has 15 amino acids. Trimming cost V 1 base and J 5 bases; bases outside gene matches: 6. CDR1 is SGDLS and CDR2 is YYNGEE in the germline V gene. CDR3 residues: CASSVSGGPNNEQFF. For the CDR3, the DNA is TGTGCCAGCAGCGTATCAGGGGGACCCAACAATGAGCAGTTCTTC.